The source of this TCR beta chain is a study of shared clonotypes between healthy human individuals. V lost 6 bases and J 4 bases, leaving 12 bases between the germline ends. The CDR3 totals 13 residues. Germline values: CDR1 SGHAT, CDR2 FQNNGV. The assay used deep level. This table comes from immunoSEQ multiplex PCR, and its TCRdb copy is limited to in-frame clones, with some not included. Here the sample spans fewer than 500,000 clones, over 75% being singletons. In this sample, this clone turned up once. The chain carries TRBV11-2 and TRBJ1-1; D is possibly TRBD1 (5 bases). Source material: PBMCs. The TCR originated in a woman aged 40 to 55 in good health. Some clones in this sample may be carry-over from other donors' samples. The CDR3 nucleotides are TGTGCCAGCAGATTCCAGCAGGGCACTGAAGCTTTCTTT. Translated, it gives CASRFQQGTEAFF.